These T cell receptor beta chains were read from a single sample in a study of PD-1 blockade in mismatch repair-deficient tumors. This table comes from immunoSEQ multiplex PCR, and its TCRdb copy is limited to in-frame clones, with some not included. Altogether under 150,000 clones are present, around 83% being singletons, with the ten largest covering about 13%. The specimen was peripheral blood, collected 44 weeks after starting pembrolizumab. The receptors derive from an adult with mismatch repair-deficient cancer. Both conserved end residues are part of each CDR3. A D gene is named only where the DNA matches it firmly. Size values are once, few and many counts, or a class for expanded clones, and some rows have none.

V	size	J	D	CDR3	DNA
TRBV4-1	.	TRBJ2-5	TRBD2	CASSETSGRVETQYF	TGCGCCAGCAGCGAAACTAGCGGGAGGGTGGAGACCCAGTACTTC
TRBV27	.	TRBJ2-7	.	CASSSGAYEQYF	TGTGCCAGCAGTTCCGGGGCCTACGAGCAGTACTTC
TRBV29-1	.	TRBJ2-1	.	CSAGLGEQFF	TGCAGCGCAGGGCTGGGTGAGCAGTTCTTC
TRBV7-9	few	TRBJ2-7	.	CASSLPDYEQYF	TGTGCCAGCAGCTTACCCGACTACGAGCAGTACTTC
TRBV6-6	.	TRBJ1-2	.	CASSYGPGDPRGYTF	TGTGCCAGCAGTTACGGGCCAGGGGACCCCCGTGGCTACACCTTC
TRBV18	.	TRBJ1-1	TRBD1	CASSPMTGDNTEAFF	TGTGCCAGCTCCCCCATGACAGGGGATAACACTGAAGCTTTCTTT
TRBV5-1	.	TRBJ2-5	TRBD2	CASSLVSSGSETQYF	TGCGCCAGCAGCTTGGTGTCTAGCGGGAGTGAGACCCAGTACTTC
TRBV4-3	.	TRBJ2-3	.	CASSQDGRLDTQYF	TGCGCCAGCAGCCAAGACGGGCGCCTAGATACGCAGTATTTT
TRBV9	.	TRBJ2-1	.	CASSVATGWNEQFF	TGTGCCAGCAGCGTAGCTACAGGTTGGAATGAGCAGTTCTTC
TRBV7-9	.	TRBJ2-7	TRBD1	CASSPRDRHYEQYF	TGTGCCAGCAGCCCAAGGGACAGACATTACGAGCAGTACTTC
TRBV6-5	.	TRBJ2-7	.	CASSYTGEQYF	TGTGCCAGCAGTTACACGGGAGAGCAGTACTTC
TRBV6-5	.	TRBJ2-5	TRBD2	CASSYSAGGRETQYF	TGTGCCAGCAGTTACTCGGCGGGAGGGCGGGAGACCCAGTACTTC
TRBV29-1	.	TRBJ2-7	.	CSATPQDNSYEQYF	TGCAGCGCCACCCCCCAGGACAACTCCTACGAGCAGTACTTC
TRBV27	.	TRBJ2-2	.	CASSLWGTDTGELFF	TGTGCCAGCAGTTTATGGGGGACGGACACCGGGGAGCTGTTTTTT
TRBV20-1	.	TRBJ2-3	.	CSARPGPAQYF	TGCAGTGCTAGACCGGGCCCTGCGCAGTATTTT
TRBV5-5	.	TRBJ2-3	TRBD1	CASSNIRQGVYTDTQYF	TGTGCCAGCAGCAACATCCGACAGGGCGTCTACACAGATACGCAGTATTTT
TRBV30	.	TRBJ2-7	.	CAWSVGGNSYEQYF	TGTGCCTGGAGTGTAGGGGGGAACTCCTACGAGCAGTACTTC
TRBV19	.	TRBJ2-1	TRBD1	CASSIGTGDEQFF	TGTGCCAGTAGTATAGGTACAGGGGATGAGCAGTTCTTC
TRBV4-1	.	TRBJ1-1	.	CASSQEDTAPEAFF	TGCGCCAGCAGCCAAGAAGATACAGCCCCTGAAGCTTTCTTT
TRBV6-6	.	TRBJ2-5	.	CASSYSGTQYF	TGTGCCAGCAGTTACTCGGGGACCCAGTACTTC
TRBV7-9	.	TRBJ1-2	.	CASSIGTSNYGYTF	TGTGCCAGCAGTATTGGGACGTCTAACTATGGCTACACCTTC
TRBV5-1	.	TRBJ2-1	TRBD2	CASSTSGTSANNEQFF	TGCGCCAGCAGCACCTCCGGGACTAGCGCGAACAATGAGCAGTTCTTC
TRBV6-5	.	TRBJ2-7	.	CASRSFLSPDYEQYF	TGTGCCAGCAGGTCGTTCCTCAGCCCCGACTACGAGCAGTACTTC
TRBV28	.	TRBJ2-1	.	CASSFRREQFF	TGTGCCAGCAGTTTTCGGCGTGAGCAGTTCTTC
TRBV29-1	.	TRBJ2-2	.	CSVDAGGDTGELFF	TGCAGCGTTGACGCTGGGGGAGACACCGGGGAGCTGTTTTTT
TRBV18	.	TRBJ2-7	TRBD1	CASSPVGQVGYEQYF	TGTGCCAGCTCACCAGTGGGACAGGTAGGCTACGAGCAGTACTTC
TRBV6-5	once	TRBJ2-2	.	CASSYSAWDTGELFF	TGTGCCAGCAGTTACTCGGCGTGGGACACCGGGGAGCTGTTTTTT
TRBV9	.	TRBJ2-3	.	CASSVDLGRADTQYF	TGTGCCAGCAGCGTAGATCTGGGGCGGGCAGATACGCAGTATTTT
TRBV29-1	.	TRBJ1-3	.	CSVPDGNSGNTIYF	TGCAGCGTCCCGGACGGAAACTCTGGAAACACCATATATTTT
TRBV23-1	.	TRBJ1-1	.	CASSQFSEFYRGETEAFF	TGCGCCAGCAGTCAATTTTCAGAATTTTATAGAGGGGAGACTGAAGCTTTCTTT
TRBV11-2	.	TRBJ2-1	TRBD1	CASSLWQGAYNEQFF	TGTGCCAGCAGCTTGTGGCAGGGGGCCTACAATGAGCAGTTCTTC
TRBV5-1	.	TRBJ1-1	TRBD1	CASSFWTGNTEAFF	TGCGCCAGCAGCTTTTGGACAGGGAACACTGAAGCTTTCTTT
TRBV5-6	.	TRBJ2-3	.	CASSLAGRPTDTQYF	TGTGCCAGCAGCTTGGCCGGCAGACCCACAGATACGCAGTATTTT
TRBV10-2	once	TRBJ2-2	.	CASCPGETGELFF	TGCGCCAGCTGTCCCGGGGAAACCGGGGAGCTGTTTTTT
TRBV28	.	TRBJ1-1	.	CASSLLEADQAFF	TGTGCCAGCAGTTTATTAGAGGCGGATCAAGCTTTCTTT
TRBV7-8	many	TRBJ2-1	TRBD1	CASSRGQGGQFF	TGTGCCAGCAGCCGGGGACAGGGTGGGCAGTTCTTC
TRBV27	.	TRBJ1-5	.	CASRSTSSHQPQHF	TGTGCCAGCAGATCTACCTCGAGCCATCAGCCCCAGCATTTT
TRBV11-2	once	TRBJ2-3	TRBD2	CASRSSGSLAGSTQYF	TGTGCCAGCAGATCCTCGGGATCACTAGCGGGAAGTACGCAGTATTTT
TRBV7-2	.	TRBJ2-2	.	CASSPGTANTGELFF	TGTGCCAGCAGCCCAGGGACGGCGAACACCGGGGAGCTGTTTTTT
TRBV6-5	.	TRBJ1-2	TRBD1	CASSQGQFYGYTF	TGTGCCAGCAGCCAGGGACAGTTCTATGGCTACACCTTC
TRBV5-1	.	TRBJ2-7	TRBD2	CASSFELAGGPSDEQYF	TGCGCCAGCAGCTTCGAGCTAGCGGGAGGGCCGAGCGACGAGCAGTACTTC
TRBV7-2	.	TRBJ2-7	TRBD1	CASREGQGRSYEQYF	TGTGCCAGCAGGGAGGGACAGGGGAGATCCTACGAGCAGTACTTC
TRBV19	.	TRBJ1-1	.	CASILIGSTEAFF	TGTGCCAGTATCCTCATCGGGAGCACTGAAGCTTTCTTT
TRBV7-2	.	TRBJ2-5	TRBD1	CASSFLGQGYQETQYF	TGTGCCAGCAGCTTTTTAGGACAGGGGTACCAAGAGACCCAGTACTTC
TRBV27	.	TRBJ2-7	TRBD2	CASSLTSGNYEQYF	TGTGCCAGCAGTTTGACTAGCGGAAACTACGAGCAGTACTTC
TRBV19	.	TRBJ1-4	.	CASSKRPGGATNEKLFF	TGTGCCAGTAGTAAAAGACCGGGGGGTGCAACTAATGAAAAACTGTTTTTT
TRBV5-6	once	TRBJ2-3	.	CASSSPGGGVDTQYF	TGTGCCAGCAGCTCCCCCGGTGGAGGGGTAGATACGCAGTATTTT
TRBV28	.	TRBJ1-5	TRBD1	CASSSGGSNQPQHF	TGTGCCAGCAGCTCAGGGGGGAGCAATCAGCCCCAGCATTTT
TRBV5-4	.	TRBJ2-3	.	CASSLVVQGGADTQYF	TGTGCCAGCAGCTTGGTGGTCCAGGGCGGCGCAGATACGCAGTATTTT
TRBV13	.	TRBJ2-5	.	CASSSSGGGETQYF	TGTGCCAGCAGCTCTAGCGGAGGGGGAGAGACCCAGTACTTC
TRBV15	.	TRBJ2-1	.	CATSRADRGGRDEQFF	TGTGCCACCAGCAGAGCTGACAGAGGGGGTCGGGATGAGCAGTTCTTC
TRBV27	.	TRBJ2-3	TRBD2	CASSLGLAAQYF	TGTGCCAGCAGTTTAGGTCTAGCGGCGCAGTATTTT
TRBV11-2	.	TRBJ2-1	TRBD2	CASSPSGYGYNEQFF	TGTGCCAGCAGCCCTAGCGGATACGGCTACAATGAGCAGTTCTTC
TRBV25-1	.	TRBJ2-1	TRBD2	CASSELGTSGHEQFF	TGTGCCAGCAGTGAATTGGGGACTAGCGGGCATGAGCAGTTCTTC
TRBV7-3	.	TRBJ2-7	.	CASSLIGGWNSYEQYF	TGTGCCAGCAGCTTAATAGGAGGGTGGAACTCCTACGAGCAGTACTTC